A selection of T cell receptor beta chains follows, all from one sample in a study of T cells after posttransplantation cyclophosphamide. The table came from immunoSEQ multiplex PCR; TCRdb's copy has only in-frame clones and leaves some out. Observed are approximately 26,000 clones, no singletons, with the top ten taking approximately 4.8%. The source material was PBMCs. Receptors were obtained from a woman between 50 and 59 years old in good health, CMV-negative, and a related stem cell transplant donor. Both conserved end residues are part of each CDR3. The order of the fields is V gene, clone size, CDR3 protein. The size entry gives once, few, many or a size class.

V: TRBV18
size: many
CDR3: CASSPGTGANYGYTF

V: TRBV15
size: many
CDR3: CATSSGTGKQETQYF

V: TRBV2
size: many
CDR3: CASSETGTSGRAVETQYF

V: TRBV7-9
size: many
CDR3: CASSLGATGGNEKLFF

V: TRBV7-2
size: many
CDR3: CASSRDPSGAYEQYF

V: TRBV30
size: many
CDR3: CAWREGWTEAFF

V: TRBV5-6
size: many
CDR3: CASSLGGPADTQYF

V: TRBV27
size: many
CDR3: CASSFSRNGELFF

V: TRBV19
size: many
CDR3: CASSINVGQLYEQYF

V: TRBV13
size: many
CDR3: CASSFRDRYGDYEQYF

V: TRBV4-1
size: many
CDR3: CASSPMGGLAYNEQFF

V: TRBV4-2
size: many
CDR3: CASSQDAGGDTQYF

V: TRBV25-1
size: many
CDR3: CASSDSRFTTGRRTEAFF

V: TRBV4-3
size: many
CDR3: CASSARTGAPETQYF

V: TRBV9
size: many
CDR3: CASSVGQGTNEKLFF

V: TRBV4-3
size: many
CDR3: CASSQDGPGIYEQYF

V: TRBV5-1
size: many
CDR3: CASSPGFSSYEQYF

V: TRBV7-2
size: many
CDR3: CASSSIRGGGYTF

V: TRBV7-2
size: many
CDR3: CASSLALRDYEQYF

V: TRBV25-1
size: many
CDR3: CASSVPGGDTAEAFF

V: TRBV19
size: many
CDR3: CASSGDSGDTDTQYF

V: TRBV7-6
size: many
CDR3: CASSSGTGNYNEQFF

V: TRBV30
size: many
CDR3: CASRGGDEKLFF

V: TRBV21-1
size: few
CDR3: CASSKVLALIRQETQYF

V: TRBV19
size: many
CDR3: CASSIGLRELFF

V: TRBV28
size: many
CDR3: CASSLIPPGVALKRDEQYF

V: TRBV7-9
size: many
CDR3: CASSLVDSAEDEQYF

V: TRBV5-8
size: many
CDR3: CASTSGYVQEKLFF

V: TRBV10-2
size: many
CDR3: CASSVLAGEYNEQFF

V: TRBV6-1
size: many
CDR3: CASAGVPDTQYF

V: TRBV18
size: many
CDR3: CASSPSRNEQFF

V: TRBV19
size: many
CDR3: CASSYRDPGNTIYF

V: TRBV10-2
size: many
CDR3: CASSPGQRSQETQYF

V: TRBV20-1
size: many
CDR3: CSALSYGYTF

V: TRBV7-3
size: many
CDR3: CASSLTGLALETQYF

V: TRBV11-2
size: many
CDR3: CASSPRRDRGSEQFF

V: TRBV30
size: many
CDR3: CAWSVRAGGIGKLFF